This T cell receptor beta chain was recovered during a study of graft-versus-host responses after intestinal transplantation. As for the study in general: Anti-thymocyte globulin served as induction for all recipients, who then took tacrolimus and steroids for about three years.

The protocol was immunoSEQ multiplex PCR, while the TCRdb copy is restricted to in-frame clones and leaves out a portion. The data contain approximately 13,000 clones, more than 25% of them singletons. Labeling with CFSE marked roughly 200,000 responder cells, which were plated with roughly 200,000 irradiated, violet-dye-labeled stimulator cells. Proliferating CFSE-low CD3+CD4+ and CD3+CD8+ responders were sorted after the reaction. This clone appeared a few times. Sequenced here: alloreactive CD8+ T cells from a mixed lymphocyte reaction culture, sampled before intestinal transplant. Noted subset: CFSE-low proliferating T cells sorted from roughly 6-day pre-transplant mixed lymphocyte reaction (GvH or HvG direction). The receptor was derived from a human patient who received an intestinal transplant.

CDR3 bases: TGTGCCAGCAGTTCCCCGGGACAGGGGGATGAGCAGTTCTTC. The encoded protein is CASSSPGQGDEQFF. The chain couples TRBV6-5 to TRBJ2-1, with TRBD1 identical over 11 bases. Germline CDR1 reads MNHEY; CDR2 reads SVGAGI. The CDR3 has 14 residues. V was clipped by 4 bases and J by 8 bases; unmatched bases: 4.